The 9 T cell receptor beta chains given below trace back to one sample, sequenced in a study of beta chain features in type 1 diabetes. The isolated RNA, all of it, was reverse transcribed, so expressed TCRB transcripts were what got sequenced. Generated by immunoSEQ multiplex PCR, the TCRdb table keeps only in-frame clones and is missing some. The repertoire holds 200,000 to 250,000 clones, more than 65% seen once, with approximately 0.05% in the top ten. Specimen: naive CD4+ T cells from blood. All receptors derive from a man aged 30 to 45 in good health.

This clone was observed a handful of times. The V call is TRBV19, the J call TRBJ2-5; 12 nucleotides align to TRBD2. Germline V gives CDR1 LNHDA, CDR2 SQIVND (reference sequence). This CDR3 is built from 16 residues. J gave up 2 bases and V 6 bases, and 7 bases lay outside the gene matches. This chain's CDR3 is CASRAGLAGSQETQYF. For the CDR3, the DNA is TGTGCCAGTAGAGCCGGACTAGCGGGATCACAAGAGACCCAGTACTTC. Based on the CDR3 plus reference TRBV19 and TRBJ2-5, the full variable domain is DGGITQSPKYLFRKEGQNVTLSCEQNLNHDAMYWYRQDPGQGLRLIYYSQIVNDFQKGDIAEGYSVSREKKESFPLTVTSAQKNPTAFYLCASRAGLAGSQETQYFGPGTRLLVL.

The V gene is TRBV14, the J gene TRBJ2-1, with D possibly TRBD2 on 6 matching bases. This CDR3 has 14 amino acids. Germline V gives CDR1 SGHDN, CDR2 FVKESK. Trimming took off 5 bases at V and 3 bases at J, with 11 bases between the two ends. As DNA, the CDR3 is TGTGCCAGCAGCTACGGGACTCGCTACAATGAGCAGTTCTTC. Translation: CASSYGTRYNEQFF.

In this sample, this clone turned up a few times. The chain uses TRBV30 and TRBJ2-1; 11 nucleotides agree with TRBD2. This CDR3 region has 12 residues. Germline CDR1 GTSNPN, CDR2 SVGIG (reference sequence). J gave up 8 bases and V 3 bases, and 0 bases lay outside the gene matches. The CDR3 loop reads CAWRGLADEQFF. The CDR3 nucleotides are TGTGCCTGGAGGGGACTAGCGGATGAGCAGTTCTTC.

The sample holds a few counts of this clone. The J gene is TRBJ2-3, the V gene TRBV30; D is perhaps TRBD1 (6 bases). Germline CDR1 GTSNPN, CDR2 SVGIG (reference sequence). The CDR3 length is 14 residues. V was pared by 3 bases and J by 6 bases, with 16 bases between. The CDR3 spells CAWSQTGLGDTQYF. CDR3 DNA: TGTGCCTGGAGCCAAACAGGGCTGGGCGATACGCAGTATTTT.

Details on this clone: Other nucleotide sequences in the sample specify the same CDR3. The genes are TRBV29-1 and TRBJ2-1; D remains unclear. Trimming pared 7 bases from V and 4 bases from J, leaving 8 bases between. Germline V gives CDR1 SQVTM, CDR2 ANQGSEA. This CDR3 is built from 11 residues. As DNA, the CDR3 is TGCAGCGGAGGACCATACAATGAGCAGTTCTTC. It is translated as CSGGPYNEQFF.

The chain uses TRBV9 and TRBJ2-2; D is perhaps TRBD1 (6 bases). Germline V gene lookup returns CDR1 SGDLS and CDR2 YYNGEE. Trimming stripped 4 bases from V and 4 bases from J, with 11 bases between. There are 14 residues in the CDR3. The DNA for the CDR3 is TGTGCCAGCAGCCCCGGACAGTCCACCGGGGAGCTGTTTTTT. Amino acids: CASSPGQSTGELFF.

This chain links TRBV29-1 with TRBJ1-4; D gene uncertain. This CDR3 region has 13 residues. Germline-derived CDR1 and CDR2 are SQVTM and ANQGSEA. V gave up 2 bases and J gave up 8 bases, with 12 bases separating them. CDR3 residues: CSVENQSREKLFF. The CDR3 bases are TGCAGCGTTGAAAATCAGTCGCGAGAAAAACTGTTTTTT.

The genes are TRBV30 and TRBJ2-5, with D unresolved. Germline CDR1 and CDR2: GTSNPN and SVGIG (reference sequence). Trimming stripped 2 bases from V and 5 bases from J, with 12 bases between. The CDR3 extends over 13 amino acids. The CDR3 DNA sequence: TGTGCCTGGAGTCAGTCGGGTTGGGAGACCCAGTACTTC. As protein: CAWSQSGWETQYF.

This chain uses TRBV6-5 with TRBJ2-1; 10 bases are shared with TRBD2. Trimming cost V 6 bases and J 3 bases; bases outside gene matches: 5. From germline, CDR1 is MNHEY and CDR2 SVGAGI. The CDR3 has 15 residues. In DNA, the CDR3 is TGTGCCAGCAGCCTCAGGACTAGCGGCTACAATGAGCAGTTCTTC. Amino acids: CASSLRTSGYNEQFF.